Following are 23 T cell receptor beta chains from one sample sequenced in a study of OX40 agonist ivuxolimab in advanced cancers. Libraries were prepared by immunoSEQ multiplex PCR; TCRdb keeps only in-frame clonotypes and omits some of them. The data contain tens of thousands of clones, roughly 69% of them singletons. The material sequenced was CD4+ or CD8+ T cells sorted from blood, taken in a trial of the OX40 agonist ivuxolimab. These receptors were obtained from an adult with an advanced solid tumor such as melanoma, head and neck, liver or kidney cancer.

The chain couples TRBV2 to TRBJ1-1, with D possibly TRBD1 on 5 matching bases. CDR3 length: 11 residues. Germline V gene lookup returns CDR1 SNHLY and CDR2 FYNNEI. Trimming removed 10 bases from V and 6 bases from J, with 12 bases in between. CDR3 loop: CAIGAKAEAFF. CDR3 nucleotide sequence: TGTGCCATAGGGGCGAAGGCTGAAGCTTTCTTT.

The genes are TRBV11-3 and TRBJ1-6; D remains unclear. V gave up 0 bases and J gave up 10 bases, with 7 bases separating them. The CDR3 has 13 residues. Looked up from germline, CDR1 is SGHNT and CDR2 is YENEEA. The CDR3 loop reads CASSLDEGSPLHF. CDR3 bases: TGTGCCAGCAGCTTAGATGAGGGATCACCCCTCCACTTT.

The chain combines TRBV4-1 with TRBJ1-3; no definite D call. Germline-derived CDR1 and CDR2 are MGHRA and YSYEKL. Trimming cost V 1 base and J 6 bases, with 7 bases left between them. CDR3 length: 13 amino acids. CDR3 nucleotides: TGCGCCAGCAGCCAAGGATCCTTAAACACCATATATTTT. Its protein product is CASSQGSLNTIYF.

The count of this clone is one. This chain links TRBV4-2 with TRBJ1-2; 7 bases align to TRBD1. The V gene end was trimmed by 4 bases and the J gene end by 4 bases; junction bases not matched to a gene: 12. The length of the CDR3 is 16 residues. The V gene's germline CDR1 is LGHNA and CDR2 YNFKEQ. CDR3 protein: CASSPLLGGEGYGYTF. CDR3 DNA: TGTGCCAGCAGCCCTTTGCTAGGGGGCGAGGGCTATGGCTACACCTTC.

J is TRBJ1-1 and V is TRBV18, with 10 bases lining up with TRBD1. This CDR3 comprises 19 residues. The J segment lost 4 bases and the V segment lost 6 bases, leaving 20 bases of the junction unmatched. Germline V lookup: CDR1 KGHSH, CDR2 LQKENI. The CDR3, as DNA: TGTGCCAGCTCCAAATTCTTTACCGGGACAGGGGAAGTGGGCACTGAAGCTTTCTTT. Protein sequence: CASSKFFTGTGEVGTEAFF.

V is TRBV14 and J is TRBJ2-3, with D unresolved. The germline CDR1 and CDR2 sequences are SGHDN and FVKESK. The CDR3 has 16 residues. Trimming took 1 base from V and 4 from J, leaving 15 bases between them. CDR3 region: CASSQAGLAVSDTQYF. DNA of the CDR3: TGTGCCAGCAGCCAAGCGGGCCTGGCAGTTTCAGATACGCAGTATTTT.

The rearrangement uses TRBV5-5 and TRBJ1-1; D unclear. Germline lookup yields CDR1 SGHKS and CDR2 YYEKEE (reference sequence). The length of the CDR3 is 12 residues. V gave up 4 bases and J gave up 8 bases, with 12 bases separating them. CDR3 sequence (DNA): TGTGCCAGCAGCGACGGGCCTTACGAAGCTTTCTTT. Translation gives CASSDGPYEAFF.

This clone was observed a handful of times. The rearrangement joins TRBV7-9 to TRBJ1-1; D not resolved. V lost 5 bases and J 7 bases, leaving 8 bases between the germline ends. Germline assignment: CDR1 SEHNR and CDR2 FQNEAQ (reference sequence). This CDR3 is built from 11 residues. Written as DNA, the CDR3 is TGTGCCAGCAGCCTAATCGGTGAAGCTTTCTTT. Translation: CASSLIGEAFF.

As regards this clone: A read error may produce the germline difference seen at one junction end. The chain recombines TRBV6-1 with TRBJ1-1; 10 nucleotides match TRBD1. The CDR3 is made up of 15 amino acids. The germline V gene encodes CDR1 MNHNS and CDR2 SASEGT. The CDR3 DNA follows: TGTGCCATCAGTGAAGGGACAGGGGAGAACACTGAAGCTTTCTTT. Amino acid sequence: CAISEGTGENTEAFF.

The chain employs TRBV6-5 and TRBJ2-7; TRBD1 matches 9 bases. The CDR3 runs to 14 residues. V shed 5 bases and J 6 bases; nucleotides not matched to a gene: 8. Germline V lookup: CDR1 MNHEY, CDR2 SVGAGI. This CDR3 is CASSPTWTGAEQYF. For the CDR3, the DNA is TGTGCCAGCAGTCCCACTTGGACAGGGGCCGAGCAGTACTTC.

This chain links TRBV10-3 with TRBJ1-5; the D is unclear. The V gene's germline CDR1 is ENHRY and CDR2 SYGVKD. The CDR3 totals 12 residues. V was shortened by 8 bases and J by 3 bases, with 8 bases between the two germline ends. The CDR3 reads CAIGSNNQPQHF. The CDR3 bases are TGTGCCATCGGGAGTAACAATCAGCCCCAGCATTTT.

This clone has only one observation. CDR3 region: CASSVTRDTQYF. CDR3 bases: TGCGCCAGCAGTGTGACTCGAGATACGCAGTATTTT. The chain employs TRBV10-1 and TRBJ2-3; D not certain. This CDR3 is built from 12 residues. Between the trimmed V and J ends, which lost 4 bases and 5 bases, there was a span of 7 bases. The germline V gene encodes CDR1 WNHNN and CDR2 SYGVQD (reference sequence).

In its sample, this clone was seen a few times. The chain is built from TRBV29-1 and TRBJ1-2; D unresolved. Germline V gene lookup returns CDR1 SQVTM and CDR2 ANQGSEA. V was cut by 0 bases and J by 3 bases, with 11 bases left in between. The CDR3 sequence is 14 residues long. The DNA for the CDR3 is TGCAGCGTTGAAGATAGGTGGAGGGACTATGGCTACACCTTC. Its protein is CSVEDRWRDYGYTF.

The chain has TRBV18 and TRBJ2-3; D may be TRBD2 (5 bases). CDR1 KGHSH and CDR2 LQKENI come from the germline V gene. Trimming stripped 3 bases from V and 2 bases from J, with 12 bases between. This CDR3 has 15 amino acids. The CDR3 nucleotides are TGTGCCAGCTCACCTTCCCTAGCCCCCACAGATACGCAGTATTTT. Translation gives CASSPSLAPTDTQYF.

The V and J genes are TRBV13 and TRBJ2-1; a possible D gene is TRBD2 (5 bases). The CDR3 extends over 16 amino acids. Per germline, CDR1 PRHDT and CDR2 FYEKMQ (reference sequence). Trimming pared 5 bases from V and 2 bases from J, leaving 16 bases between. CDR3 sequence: CASSRGNSPTYNEQFF. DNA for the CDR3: TGTGCCAGCAGCCGAGGGAACAGCCCTACCTACAATGAGCAGTTCTTC.

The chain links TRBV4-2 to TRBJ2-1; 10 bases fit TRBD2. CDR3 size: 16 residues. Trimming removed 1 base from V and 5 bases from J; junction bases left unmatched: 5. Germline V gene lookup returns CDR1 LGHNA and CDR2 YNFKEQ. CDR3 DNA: TGTGCCAGCAGCCAAGTAGGAGCGGGGGGGCACAATGAGCAGTTCTTC. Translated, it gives CASSQVGAGGHNEQFF.

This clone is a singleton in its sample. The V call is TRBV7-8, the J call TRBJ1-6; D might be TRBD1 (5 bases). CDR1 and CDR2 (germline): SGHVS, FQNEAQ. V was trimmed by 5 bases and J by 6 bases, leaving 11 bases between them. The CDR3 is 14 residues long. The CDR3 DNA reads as TGTGCCAGCAGCCCTACAGGAGGTAATTCACCCCTCCACTTT. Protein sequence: CASSPTGGNSPLHF.

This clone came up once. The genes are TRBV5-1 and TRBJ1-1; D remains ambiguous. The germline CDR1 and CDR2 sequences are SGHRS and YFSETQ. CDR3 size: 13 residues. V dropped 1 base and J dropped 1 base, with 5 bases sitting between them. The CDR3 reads CASSLMENTEAFF. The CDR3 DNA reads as TGCGCCAGCAGCTTGATGGAGAACACTGAAGCTTTCTTT.

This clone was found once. The CDR3 reads CASSQQGNLAKNIQYF. The DNA of the CDR3 is TGTGCCAGCAGCCAACAGGGAAACCTAGCCAAAAACATTCAGTACTTC. The chain combines TRBV5-6 with TRBJ2-4, with a weak D call TRBD1 (6 bases). V lost 4 bases and J lost 0, with 14 bases in between. CDR3 size: 16 residues. CDR1 and CDR2 (germline): SGHDT, YYEEEE. Drawing the rest from reference TRBV5-6 and TRBJ2-4, the complete variable domain is DAGVTQSPTHLIKTRGQQVTLRCSPKSGHDTVSWYQQALGQGPQFIFQYYEEEERQRGNFPDRFSGHQFPNYSSELNVNALLLGDSALYLCASSQQGNLAKNIQYFGAGTRLSVL.

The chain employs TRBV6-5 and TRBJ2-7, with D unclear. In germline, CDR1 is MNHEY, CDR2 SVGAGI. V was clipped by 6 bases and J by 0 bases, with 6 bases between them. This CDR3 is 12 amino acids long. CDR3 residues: CASSQNSYEQYF. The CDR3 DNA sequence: TGTGCCAGCAGCCAGAACTCCTACGAGCAGTACTTC.

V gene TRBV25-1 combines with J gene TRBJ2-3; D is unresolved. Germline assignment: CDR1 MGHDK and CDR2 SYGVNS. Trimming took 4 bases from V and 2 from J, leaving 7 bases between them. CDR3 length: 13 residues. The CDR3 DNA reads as TGTGCCAGCAGTGTCCAACTCACAGATACGCAGTATTTT. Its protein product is CASSVQLTDTQYF.

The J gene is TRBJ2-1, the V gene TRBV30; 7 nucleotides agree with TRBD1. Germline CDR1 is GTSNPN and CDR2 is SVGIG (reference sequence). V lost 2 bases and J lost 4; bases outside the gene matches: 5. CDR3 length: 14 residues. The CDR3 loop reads CAWSKVTGYNEQFF. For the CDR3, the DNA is TGTGCCTGGAGTAAGGTGACAGGGTACAATGAGCAGTTCTTC.

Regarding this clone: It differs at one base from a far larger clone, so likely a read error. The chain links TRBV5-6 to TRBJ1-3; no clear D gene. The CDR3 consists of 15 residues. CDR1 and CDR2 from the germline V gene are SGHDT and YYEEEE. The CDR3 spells CASSLDGHSGNTIYF. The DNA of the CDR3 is TGTGCCAGCAGTTTGGACGGCCACTCTGGAAACACCATATATTTT.